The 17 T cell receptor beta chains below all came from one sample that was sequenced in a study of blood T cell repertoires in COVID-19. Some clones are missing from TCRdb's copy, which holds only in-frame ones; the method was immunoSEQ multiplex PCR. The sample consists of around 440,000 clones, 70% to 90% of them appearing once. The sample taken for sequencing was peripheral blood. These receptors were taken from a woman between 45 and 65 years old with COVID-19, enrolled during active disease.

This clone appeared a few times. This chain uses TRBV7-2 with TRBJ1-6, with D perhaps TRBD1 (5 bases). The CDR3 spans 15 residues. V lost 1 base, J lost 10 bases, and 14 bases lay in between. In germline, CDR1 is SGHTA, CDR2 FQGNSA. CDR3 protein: CASSLDSGSGSPLHF. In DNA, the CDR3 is TGTGCCAGCAGCTTAGATTCAGGGAGCGGGTCACCCCTCCACTTT.

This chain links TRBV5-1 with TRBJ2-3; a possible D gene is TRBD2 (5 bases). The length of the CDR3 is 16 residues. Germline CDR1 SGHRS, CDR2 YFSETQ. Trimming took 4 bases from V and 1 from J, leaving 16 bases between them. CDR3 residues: CASSQSRGGGTDTQYF. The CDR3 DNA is TGCGCCAGCAGCCAGTCCCGGGGTGGGGGCACAGATACGCAGTATTTT.

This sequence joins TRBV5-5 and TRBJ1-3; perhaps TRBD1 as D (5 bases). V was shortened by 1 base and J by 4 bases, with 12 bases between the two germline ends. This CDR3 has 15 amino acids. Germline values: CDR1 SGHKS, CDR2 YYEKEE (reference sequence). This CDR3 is CASSLYRGQGNTIYF. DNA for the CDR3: TGTGCCAGCAGCTTGTATCGCGGACAAGGAAACACCATATATTTT. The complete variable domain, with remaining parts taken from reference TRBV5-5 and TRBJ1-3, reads DAGVTQSPTHLIKTRGQQVTLRCSPISGHKSVSWYQQVLGQGPQFIFQYYEKEERGRGNFPDRFSARQFPNYSSELNVNALLLGDSALYLCASSLYRGQGNTIYFGEGSWLTVV.

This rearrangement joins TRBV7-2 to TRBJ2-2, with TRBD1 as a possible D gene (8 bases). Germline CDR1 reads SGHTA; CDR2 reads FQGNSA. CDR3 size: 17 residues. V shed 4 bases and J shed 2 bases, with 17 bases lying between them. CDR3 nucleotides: TGTGCCAGCAGCTGGGCGGGGGCAGGGGGCAACACCGGGGAGCTGTTTTTT. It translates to CASSWAGAGGNTGELFF.

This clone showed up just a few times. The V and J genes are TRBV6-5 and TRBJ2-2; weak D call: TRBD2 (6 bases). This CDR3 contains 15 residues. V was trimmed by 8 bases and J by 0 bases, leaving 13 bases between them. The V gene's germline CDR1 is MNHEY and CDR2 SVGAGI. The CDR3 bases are TGTGCCAGCGGCGGGACGTATTCGAACACCGGGGAGCTGTTTTTT. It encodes CASGGTYSNTGELFF.

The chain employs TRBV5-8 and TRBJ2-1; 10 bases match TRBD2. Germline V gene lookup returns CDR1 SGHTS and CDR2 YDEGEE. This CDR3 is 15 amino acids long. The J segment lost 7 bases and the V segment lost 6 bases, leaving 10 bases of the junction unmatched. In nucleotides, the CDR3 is TGTGCCAGCACTCCTAGCGGGGGTTGGAGAAATGAGCAGTTCTTC. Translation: CASTPSGGWRNEQFF.

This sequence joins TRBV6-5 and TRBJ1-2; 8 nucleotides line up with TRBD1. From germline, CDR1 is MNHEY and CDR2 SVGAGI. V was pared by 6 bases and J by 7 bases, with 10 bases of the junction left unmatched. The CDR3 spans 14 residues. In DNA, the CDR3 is TGTGCCAGCAGCCAGACAGGGGTTGAGGGTGGCTACACCTTC. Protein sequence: CASSQTGVEGGYTF.

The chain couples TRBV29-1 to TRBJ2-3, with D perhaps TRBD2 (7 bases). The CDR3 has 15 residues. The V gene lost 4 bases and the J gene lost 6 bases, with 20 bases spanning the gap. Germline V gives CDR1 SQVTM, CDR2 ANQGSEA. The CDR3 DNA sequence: TGCAGCGTTGGCCTAGGGGCGGGGGCGGACGATACGCAGTATTTT. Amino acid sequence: CSVGLGAGADDTQYF.

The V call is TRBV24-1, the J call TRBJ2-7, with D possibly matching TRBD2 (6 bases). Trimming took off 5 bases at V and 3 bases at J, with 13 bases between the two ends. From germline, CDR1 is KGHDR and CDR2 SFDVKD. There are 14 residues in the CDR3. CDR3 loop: CATSAGDSSYEQYF. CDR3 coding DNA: TGTGCCACCAGTGCTGGGGACTCCAGCTACGAGCAGTACTTC.

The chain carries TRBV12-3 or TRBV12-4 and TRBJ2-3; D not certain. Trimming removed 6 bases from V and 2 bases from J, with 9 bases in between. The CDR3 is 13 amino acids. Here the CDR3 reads CASRALNTDTQYF. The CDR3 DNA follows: TGTGCCAGCAGGGCTCTTAACACAGATACGCAGTATTTT.

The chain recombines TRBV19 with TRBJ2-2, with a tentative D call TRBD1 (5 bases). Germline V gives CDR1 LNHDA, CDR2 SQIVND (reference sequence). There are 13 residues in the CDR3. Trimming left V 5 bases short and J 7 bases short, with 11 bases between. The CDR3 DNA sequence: TGTGCCAGTAGTCCCCAGGGTCACGGGGAGCTGTTTTTT. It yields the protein CASSPQGHGELFF.

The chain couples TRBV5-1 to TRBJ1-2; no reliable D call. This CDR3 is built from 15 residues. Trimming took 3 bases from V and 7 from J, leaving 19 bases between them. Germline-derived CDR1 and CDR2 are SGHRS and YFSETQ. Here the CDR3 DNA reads TGCGCCAGCAGCTCCACCACCCCAGGTGGGTTTGGCTACACCTTC. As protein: CASSSTTPGGFGYTF.

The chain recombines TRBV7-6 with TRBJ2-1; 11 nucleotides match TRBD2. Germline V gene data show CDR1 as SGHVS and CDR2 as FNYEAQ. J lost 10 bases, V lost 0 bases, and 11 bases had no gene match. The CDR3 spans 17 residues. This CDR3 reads CASSLAIIAGGPEEQFF. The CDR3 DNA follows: TGTGCCAGCAGCTTAGCCATCATAGCGGGGGGGCCGGAAGAGCAGTTCTTC.

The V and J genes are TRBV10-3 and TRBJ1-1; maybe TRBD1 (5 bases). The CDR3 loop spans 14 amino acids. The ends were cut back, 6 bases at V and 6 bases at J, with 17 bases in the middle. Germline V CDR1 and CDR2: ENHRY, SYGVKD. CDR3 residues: CAIRNQGVFAEAFF. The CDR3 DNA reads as TGTGCCATCAGGAATCAAGGGGTTTTCGCTGAAGCTTTCTTT.

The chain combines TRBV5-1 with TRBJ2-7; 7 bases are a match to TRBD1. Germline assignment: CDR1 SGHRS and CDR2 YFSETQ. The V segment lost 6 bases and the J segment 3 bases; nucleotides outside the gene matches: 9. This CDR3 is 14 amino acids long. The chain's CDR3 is CASKRDRSVYEQYF. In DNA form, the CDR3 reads TGCGCCAGCAAAAGGGACAGATCAGTCTACGAGCAGTACTTC.

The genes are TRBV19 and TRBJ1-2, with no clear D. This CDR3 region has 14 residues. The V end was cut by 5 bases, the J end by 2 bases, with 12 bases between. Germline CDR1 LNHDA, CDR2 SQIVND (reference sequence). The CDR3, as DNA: TGTGCCAGTAGTGCCGGTGGGCTCAACTATGGCTACACCTTC. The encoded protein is CASSAGGLNYGYTF. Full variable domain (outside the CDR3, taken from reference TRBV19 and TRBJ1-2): DGGITQSPKYLFRKEGQNVTLSCEQNLNHDAMYWYRQDPGQGLRLIYYSQIVNDFQKGDIAEGYSVSREKKESFPLTVTSAQKNPTAFYLCASSAGGLNYGYTFGSGTRLTVV.

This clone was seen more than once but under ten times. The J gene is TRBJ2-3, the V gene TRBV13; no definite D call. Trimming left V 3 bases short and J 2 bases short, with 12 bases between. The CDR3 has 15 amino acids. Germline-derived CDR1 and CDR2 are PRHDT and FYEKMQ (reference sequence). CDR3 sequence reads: CASSLGSGHTDTQYF. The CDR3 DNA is TGTGCCAGCAGCTTGGGCTCTGGCCACACAGATACGCAGTATTTT.